This record looks at one T cell receptor beta chain sequence and its context. Its antigen has not been determined. Base qualities are not recorded, but no much larger clone differs from it by a single base. The library was built by means of the immunoSEQ multiplex PCR assay. For the multiplex PCR, a mixture combining 60 forward primers for TCR Vbeta segments and 13 reverse primers for TCR Jbeta segments was used. A multiplex PCR assay on genomic DNA amplified the CDR3 region of rearranged TCR beta genes. The amplified TCR beta libraries were sequenced on the Illumina HiSeq System as 87-base-pair reads. The published analysis was carried out like this. Across the roughly 670 repertoires, a later analysis counted 60 million to 90 million unique TCR beta chains, approximately 12 million of which were shared by at least two donors. To remove PCR and sequencing errors, raw reads were error-corrected and collapsed into unique sequences using a nearest-neighbor algorithm that merged closely related sequences. CDR3 sequences were aligned to IMGT reference sequences to assign V, D and J gene segments. Each retained sequence needed at least a six-nucleotide match to both a V gene segment and a J gene segment. A rearrangement counted as productive if the CDR3 had no stop codons and remained in frame with V and J, and every other rearrangement counted as non-productive. CDR3 was defined by IMGT convention, running from the second conserved V-encoded cysteine to the conserved J-encoded phenylalanine. In an earlier analysis of approximately 590 of the donors, sequences lacking an unambiguous match to a single V gene segment were excluded. In an earlier analysis of more than 500 of the donors, a V segment was called functional when productive rearrangements were above 56.7%, and segregating when the standard deviation between donors exceeded 5%. A statistical classification framework was built for diagnosing cytomegalovirus status from the catalog of TCR beta chain sequences. A later analysis assigned V and J genes by comparing TCR nucleotide sequences with IMGT/GENE-DB human TR gene sequences. The TCRdist pipeline was used in a later analysis to assign CDR3 sequences and most-parsimonious VDJ recombination scenarios. In a later analysis, each TCR beta chain was defined by its CDR3 amino acid sequence together with its V-gene family, and reads lacking a unique V-gene family were excluded. To address suspected cross-contamination and a sequencing artifact, a later analysis removed approximately 590 highly shared, low-generation-probability nucleotide sequences. A later analysis calculated a clonal expansion index for each public chain from normalized within-repertoire ranks of inferred template counts. In a later analysis, generation probabilities were computed using a VDJ recombination model fitted to out-of-frame rearrangements, and the results were checked against IGoR. A later analysis scored TCR-TCR, TCR-HLA and TCR-CMV co-occurrence with hypergeometric tests, applying a repertoire-size bias correction to TCR pairs. In a later analysis, false discovery rates were estimated by permuting HLA or CMV assignments 20 times. In a later analysis, co-occurring TCRs were grouped using DBSCAN, and TCRdist sequence similarity was added for clustering within HLA-allele-positive subsets. Repertoires with fewer than 30,000 or more than 120,000 public chains, plus five repertoires with anomalous nucleotide sharing, were excluded from co-occurrence clustering. TCRdb stores this immuneACCESS table with in-frame sequences only. Part of the clones is absent; in the studies checked, under half of the shortfall reflects unresolved V genes, and no reason is known for the rest. The V and J calls and clone size were taken over from that table, and D and trimming were inferred from the DNA. Within this sample are fewer than 80,000 clones, with roughly 73% of them counted one time only. In total, the top ten clones hold roughly 25% of the sample.

These data originate in a study of cytomegalovirus exposure and HLA in healthy donors (dated by TCRdb to the late 2010s). Study-level background: According to an earlier analysis of several hundred of the donors, 200 million or so T cells yielded approximately 120 million unique TCR beta sequences and around 300 Gb of sequence data. Approximately 310 gigabases of sequencing data and tens of millions of unique TCR sequences were included in an early release covering 500 to 750 HLA-typed donors. To study patterns of TCR occurrence, a later analysis re-analyzed previously published TCR beta repertoires from just over 650 donors and added high-resolution HLA genotyping. Of the roughly 400 genotyped donors, over 70% fell in the genetic ancestry cluster associated with self-reported Caucasian donors. To predict cytomegalovirus infection status, the study combined high-throughput TCR immunosequencing, statistical association of individual TCRs with disease status, and machine learning. Rather than using new phenotypic data, the later analysis identified candidate immune exposures from TCR beta sequences and from how often those sequences occurred across donors. All discovery cohort repertoires had been generated on a single sequencing platform. An earlier analysis of 450 to 750 of the donors used high-throughput TCR beta sequencing to judge whether each TCR beta V gene segment behaved as functional or pseudogenic. A separate validation cohort of 90 to 150 different subjects was used in addition to the roughly 620-subject first cohort. Genome-wide SNP genotypes for about 65% of the 666 donors were used in a later genetic analysis, which treated that subset as a discovery cohort. Five DR-DQ haplotypes were treated as single units for association and clustering because of strong linkage in the cohort. Among 300 to 500 genotyped donors of the cohort, an average of approximately 240,000 unique TCR beta nucleotide sequences was sequenced per donor, of which about 18% were non-productive. Donor age, sex, ethnicity and CMV serostatus were compiled together with the repertoire data. Using immunosequencing, the study profiled T cell repertoires from around 670 subjects and related those repertoires to cytomegalovirus serostatus. Both class I and class II loci were covered by HLA typing, at four-digit resolution. The number of typed donors differed by locus: roughly 620-640 for A, B, C, DRB1 and DQB1; 522 for DQA1; fewer than 610 for DPA1; and 450 to 480 for DPB1. The aim of the study was to test whether cataloging public T cell receptors could identify signatures of past pathogen exposure. Broad study findings and their caveats: Some IMGT-functional V segments, including TRBV6-2 and TRBV6-3, could not be told apart with the 87-base-pair reads, so those segments were excluded. Strong co-occurrence of HLA alleles, especially DR and DQ, made assigning TCR associations to individual alleles difficult. CMV serostatus was the only immune exposure information available for the cohort. In vitro tests confirmed that a few of the cytomegalovirus-associated TCR beta chains recognize cytomegalovirus antigens. According to a later analysis, most CMV-associated TCR beta chains appeared to be HLA-restricted, and the HLA associations seemed to be driven largely by CMV exposure. At a false discovery rate of 0.05, a later analysis linked 15,000 to 20,000 TCR beta sequences to specific HLA alleles. Most TCR sequences were observed very rarely across donors, whereas some public TCRs were present in many individuals. The sequencing pipeline was judged likely to have produced a cluster of highly shared sequence variants as a technical artifact. A further reported finding was that TCR beta sequences accurately predicted the HLA-A and HLA-B alleles for most subjects in the first cohort. According to a later analysis, TCR association rates differed among HLA loci, with DRB1 alleles showing the most associated TCRs and HLA-C alleles showing the fewest. Because counts were too low, about 15 rarely observed V segments, including chromosome 9 orphons, were left out of the earlier analysis of 587 of the donors. In a later genetic analysis, fewer N-insertions in productive TCRs were reported among donors in an Asian-associated ancestry cluster than the roughly 640-donor mean. HLA typing was unavailable for some donors at each locus, so association tests used only the typed subset. A total of about 180 TCR beta chains were listed by the study as associated with cytomegalovirus. The authors suggested that the approach could potentially be generalized to other disease states and immunological phenotypes. In this cohort, only TCR beta chains were sequenced, and detectable features were limited by the absence of alpha or paired-chain data. According to a later analysis, parvovirus B19, influenza, CMV and Epstein-Barr virus appeared linked to several top co-occurrence clusters. Presence/absence analyses assumed roughly uniform sequencing depth across donors, an assumption that may not hold. Broadly in line with IMGT annotations, most TCR beta V segments showed up in productive rearrangements about 87% or about 30% of the time in an earlier analysis of approximately 600 of the donors. Cytomegalovirus status was reported to be diagnosed by the classifier with high specificity and sensitivity in both the original and validation cohorts. Compared with equally common non-associated chains, HLA-associated TCR beta chains in a later analysis were more clonally expanded and had lower generation probabilities. A later genetic analysis associated a missense DCLRE1C variant with V-gene and J-gene trimming of TCR beta chains, and an independent cohort replicated the association. Correlated functional status among segregating V segments might reflect linkage disequilibrium, but an unknown experimental factor could not be ruled out.

The cohort was made up of approximately 670 healthy bone marrow donors. Cohort members were all nominally healthy when sampled, although unrecorded immune exposures were likely present. The donor was CMV seropositive and belonged to the group of 250 to 300 seropositive cohort members. A peripheral blood sample was provided by each donor, and peripheral blood mononuclear cells were used for TCR beta sequencing. Genomic DNA was extracted from the blood cell samples with the Qiagen DNeasy Blood Extraction Kit. Taken from the germline V gene, the CDR1 and CDR2 loops are SQVTM and ANQGSEA. V is clipped by 6 bases and J by 6 bases, and the sequence between their germline boundaries is 15 bases long. The CDR3, from cysteine to phenylalanine, totals 13 residues. Only the CDR3 DNA is retained, 39 bases long and in frame from the first base.

This receptor chain uses TRBV29-1 and TRBJ2-1; the D segment could be TRBD1, given 6 matching bases. The sequence derives from a woman between 35 and 50 years old in good health and CMV-seropositive. Sequenced: PBMCs. CDR3 sequence: CSVYRENSNEQFF. DNA sequence: TGCAGCGTCTACAGGGAAAATAGCAATGAGCAGTTCTTC.